Below are 17 T cell receptor beta chains sequenced from a single sample in a study of molecular identifiers for immune sequencing clone quantification. TCRdb re-called the PCR reads through MiXCR, storing one row per CDR3 protein. Altogether 460,000 or so distinct CDR3 sequences are present, about a fifth being singletons, with the ten largest covering 0.7% to 1%. The sequencing input was naive CD8+ T cells from blood, with Jurkat cell RNA spiked in. The subset here: FACS-sorted CD8+CD4-CCR7+CD45RA+ naive T cells. Every receptor here comes from a human donor in good health. Some libraries in this study had Jurkat cell RNA spiked in.

This clonotype was counted a few times. The chain combines TRBV7-7 with TRBJ2-1; either TRBD1 or TRBD2 may fit D (5 bases each). This CDR3 has 15 amino acids. Germline CDR1 reads SSHAT; CDR2 reads FNYEAQ (reference sequence). The germline V and J ends were trimmed by 5 bases and 0 bases, with 11 bases remaining between them. CDR3 in amino acids: CASSLGTPSYNEQFF. As DNA, the CDR3 is TGTGCCAGCAGCCTAGGGACCCCCTCCTACAATGAGCAGTTCTTC.

Notes on this clonotype: Possible read error: a much larger clone is one base away. This chain uses TRBV4-1 with TRBJ2-2; 11 positions match TRBD2. The CDR3 is 18 residues long. In germline, CDR1 is MGHRA, CDR2 YSYEKL. In DNA form, the CDR3 reads TGCGTCAGCAGCCCAATCCCGACTAGCGGGACGAACACCGGGGAGCTGTTTTTT. It yields the protein CVSSPIPTSGTNTGELFF.

This clonotype was recorded only once. The rearrangement joins TRBV9 to TRBJ2-1; D remains ambiguous. This CDR3 spans 15 amino acids. The V end was cut by 3 bases, the J end by 0 bases, with 10 bases between. CDR1 and CDR2 (germline): SGDLS, YYNGEE. The DNA for the CDR3 is TGTGCCAGCAGCGCTCCATACAGCTCCTACAATGAGCAGTTCTTC. This translates into CASSAPYSSYNEQFF.

This clonotype was found a few times. The J gene is TRBJ2-7, the V gene TRBV19; 11 bases are a match to TRBD2. The V and J ends lost 4 bases and 3 bases, in that order; junction bases with no gene match: 2. The germline CDR1 and CDR2 sequences are LNHDA and SQIVND (reference sequence). The CDR3 loop spans 14 amino acids. CDR3 sequence: CASSTLAGVYEQYF. The DNA of the CDR3 is TGTGCCAGTAGTACACTAGCGGGAGTCTACGAGCAGTACTTC.

The chain uses TRBV4-1 and TRBJ2-2; 7 bases are shared with TRBD1. V dropped 4 bases and J dropped 2; count of bases not matched to a gene: 10. The CDR3 has 17 amino acids. Looked up from germline, CDR1 is MGHRA and CDR2 is YSYEKL. The CDR3 is CASSLPTGTENTGELFF. The CDR3 DNA is TGCGCCAGCAGCCTTCCAACCGGGACAGAAAACACCGGGGAGCTGTTTTTT.

This clonotype was counted at least ten times. The J gene is TRBJ1-1, the V gene TRBV7-8; a possible D gene is TRBD1 (6 bases). Germline-derived CDR1 and CDR2 are SGHVS and FQNEAQ. V dropped 6 bases and J dropped 2 bases, with 13 bases sitting between them. The CDR3 spans 14 residues. The CDR3 is CASREGTLNTEAFF. The CDR3 bases are TGTGCCAGCAGGGAAGGGACACTTAACACTGAAGCTTTCTTT.

The chain recombines TRBV7-9 with TRBJ1-4; D is perhaps TRBD1 (5 bases). Trimming shortened V by 5 bases and J by 1 base, and 14 bases separated the two germline ends. This CDR3 comprises 16 residues. From germline, CDR1 is SEHNR and CDR2 FQNEAQ (reference sequence). Written as DNA, the CDR3 is TGTGCCAGCAGCCAGACAGAAGAGGGAACTAATGAAAAACTGTTTTTT. Translated: CASSQTEEGTNEKLFF.

This clonotype was seen a few times. The J gene is TRBJ1-2, the V gene TRBV27, with D possibly being TRBD1 (6 bases). The CDR3 extends over 14 amino acids. Germline V gene data show CDR1 as MNHEY and CDR2 as SMNVEV (reference sequence). Trimming left V 6 bases short and J 4 bases short, with 15 bases between. The chain's CDR3 is CASSTQGQLYGYTF. The CDR3 DNA reads as TGTGCCAGCAGCACTCAAGGACAGCTCTATGGCTACACCTTC.

This clonotype has a count of ten or more. The V call is TRBV7-9, the J call TRBJ2-3; 7 nucleotides agree with TRBD2. The ends lost 5 bases at V and 3 bases at J; junction bases unmatched: 20. The CDR3 contains 19 residues. Germline V CDR1 and CDR2: SEHNR, FQNEAQ (reference sequence). CDR3: CASSPTWGGQKASTDTQYF. The CDR3 DNA sequence: TGTGCCAGCAGCCCAACTTGGGGAGGGCAGAAGGCTTCAACAGATACGCAGTATTTT.

This clonotype was found a few times. The J gene is TRBJ1-5, the V gene TRBV28, with unresolved D. The CDR3 runs 13 residues. V lost 4 bases and J lost 2, with 6 bases in between. CDR1 and CDR2 (germline): MDHEN, SYDVKM. In DNA form, the CDR3 reads TGTGCCAGCAGTTACGCTGGCAATCAGCCCCAGCATTTT. It is translated as CASSYAGNQPQHF. The full variable domain, completed using reference TRBV28 and TRBJ1-5, is DVKVTQSSRYLVKRTGEKVFLECVQDMDHENMFWYRQDPGLGLRLIYFSYDVKMKEKGDIPEGYSVSREKKERFSLILESASTNQTSMYLCASSYAGNQPQHFGDGTRLSIL.

Turning to this clonotype: This CDR3 fails to terminate in the conserved phenylalanine or tryptophan, so it likely reflects a read error. The DNA is left out, because the CDR3 cannot be placed on it with certainty; the CDR3 is given as TCRdb lists it. The chain links TRBV7-2 to TRBJ2-1. The CDR3 spans 12 amino acids, including both terminal residues. CDR1 and CDR2 (germline): SGHTA, FQGNSA. The CDR3 spells CASSLASSFLFL.

This clonotype appeared many times. The chain recombines TRBV19 with TRBJ2-3, with a tentative D call TRBD1 (5 bases). V gave up 3 bases and J gave up 5 bases, with 12 bases separating them. The CDR3 length is 14 residues. CDR1 LNHDA and CDR2 SQIVND come from the germline V gene (reference sequence). CDR3 DNA: TGTGCCAGTAGTATCCTGGGGCAAGGAGATACGCAGTATTTT. Protein: CASSILGQGDTQYF. Looking up the rest from reference TRBV19 and TRBJ2-3 gives the full variable domain: DGGITQSPKYLFRKEGQNVTLSCEQNLNHDAMYWYRQDPGQGLRLIYYSQIVNDFQKGDIAEGYSVSREKKESFPLTVTSAQKNPTAFYLCASSILGQGDTQYFGPGTRLTVL.

The chain has TRBV30 and TRBJ2-7; 14 bases are shared with TRBD2. The J segment lost 5 bases and the V segment lost 0 bases, leaving 6 bases of the junction unmatched. Germline CDR1 is GTSNPN and CDR2 is SVGIG (reference sequence). The CDR3 runs 16 residues. CDR3 DNA sequence: TGTGCCTGGAGTGTAGCCGGGACTAGCGGGAGCCACGAGCAGTACTTC. Translating it yields CAWSVAGTSGSHEQYF.

This clonotype was picked up many times. The V gene is TRBV9, the J gene TRBJ2-7; no clear D. The CDR3 sequence is 15 residues long. V was shortened by 3 bases and J by 2 bases, with 15 bases between the two germline ends. Looked up from germline, CDR1 is SGDLS and CDR2 is YYNGEE. In nucleotides, the CDR3 is TGTGCCAGCAGCGGCCGCCTAGGTTCTGCCTACGAGCAGTACTTC. Translation gives CASSGRLGSAYEQYF.

There are many counts of this clonotype. The chain has TRBV7-9 and TRBJ2-1; 10 bases fit TRBD2. The length of the CDR3 is 16 residues. The trim removed 5 bases at V and 5 bases at J, leaving 9 bases unmatched. Per germline, CDR1 SEHNR and CDR2 FQNEAQ (reference sequence). CDR3 nucleotides: TGTGCCAGCAGCCTGCTAGCGGGAGAGGCCAACAATGAGCAGTTCTTC. Its protein product is CASSLLAGEANNEQFF.

The chain has TRBV2 and TRBJ2-7, with a weak D call TRBD2 (6 bases). CDR3 length: 13 residues. In germline, CDR1 is SNHLY, CDR2 FYNNEI. Deletions cut 5 bases from V and 2 bases from J, with 10 bases between. The CDR3 DNA reads as TGTGCCAGCAGTCGGGGGAGAGCCTACGAGCAGTACTTC. Protein: CASSRGRAYEQYF.

V and J are TRBV15 and TRBJ1-1, with D unclear. The germline V and J ends were trimmed by 0 bases and 1 base, with 6 bases remaining between them. The CDR3 spans 14 residues. Germline V gene data show CDR1 as LNHNV and CDR2 as YYDKDF (reference sequence). CDR3 sequence reads: CATSRDMGNTEAFF. CDR3 DNA sequence: TGTGCCACCAGCAGAGATATGGGGAACACTGAAGCTTTCTTT. The complete variable domain, with remaining parts taken from reference TRBV15 and TRBJ1-1, reads DAMVIQNPRYQVTQFGKPVTLSCSQTLNHNVMYWYQQKSSQAPKLLFHYYDKDFNNEADTPDNFQSRRPNTSFCFLDIRSPGLGDTAMYLCATSRDMGNTEAFFGQGTRLTVV.